The source of this T cell receptor (beta chain) is a study of T cell responses to AZD1222 COVID-19 vaccine. Study results and caveats: The study sampled repertoires only after the peak T cell response.

The assay was immunoSEQ multiplex PCR, and TCRdb's table has in-frame clones only and misses some. Of 95,000 to 100,000 clones in the sample, around nine tenths were seen once. The V gene's germline CDR1 is MNHEY and CDR2 SVGAGI. The CDR3 is made up of 10 amino acids. Remarks on this clone: Its target is not known. Sequence at one end of the junction differs from germline and may be a read error.

The clonotype originates from an adult in good health. V gene TRBV6-5 combines with J gene TRBJ2-5; possible D gene TRBD1, 7 bases. This specimen consisted of peripheral blood, obtained on day 0 of AZD1222 vaccination. As DNA, the CDR3 is TGTGCCAGCAGGCGGGACAGACCCAACTTC. Translation gives CASRRDRPNF.